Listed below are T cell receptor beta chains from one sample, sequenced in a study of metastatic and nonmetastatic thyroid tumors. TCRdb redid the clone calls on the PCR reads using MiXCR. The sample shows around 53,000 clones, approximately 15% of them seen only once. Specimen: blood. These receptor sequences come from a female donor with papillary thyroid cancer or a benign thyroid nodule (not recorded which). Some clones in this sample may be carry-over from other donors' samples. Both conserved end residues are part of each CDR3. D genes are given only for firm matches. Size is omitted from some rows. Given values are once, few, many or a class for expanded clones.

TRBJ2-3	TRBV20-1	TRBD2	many	TGCAGTGCTAGTTTGCTAGCGGGAGGCAGAACAGATACGCAGTATTTT	CSASLLAGGRTDTQYF
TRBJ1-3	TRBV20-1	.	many	TGCAGTGCTCCGGGCCCGCGGCGAGGAAACACCATATATTTT	CSAPGPRRGNTIYF
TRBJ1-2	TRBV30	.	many	TGTGCCTGGAGTGGCCAGTATGGCTACACCTTC	CAWSGQYGYTF
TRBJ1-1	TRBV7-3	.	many	TGTGCCAGCAGCGCGCAGGGGTTGAACACTGAAGCTTTCTTT	CASSAQGLNTEAFF
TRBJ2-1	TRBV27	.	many	TGTGCCATTTCCAGCGGAGAACCATACAATGAGCAGTTCTTC	CAISSGEPYNEQFF
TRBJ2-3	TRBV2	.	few	TGTGCCAGCAGCCCCTGGGCAGATACGCAGTATTTT	CASSPWADTQYF
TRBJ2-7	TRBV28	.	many	TGTGCCAGCACCTTAAGGGGGGATTCCTACGAGCAGTACTTC	CASTLRGDSYEQYF
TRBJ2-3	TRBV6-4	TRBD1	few	TGTGCCAGCAGTGGGACAGGGGGCAGCACAGATACGCAGTATTTT	CASSGTGGSTDTQYF
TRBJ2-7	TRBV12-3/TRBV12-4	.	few	TGTGCCAGCAGTTTAAGGAGCTCCTACGAGCAGTACTTC	CASSLRSSYEQYF
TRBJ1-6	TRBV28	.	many	TGTGCCAGTCTGCCGTACCAATATAATTCACCCCTCCACTTT	CASLPYQYNSPLHF
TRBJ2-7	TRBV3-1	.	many	TGTGCCAGCAGCCAAGATAGGGGGTACGAGCAGTACTTC	CASSQDRGYEQYF
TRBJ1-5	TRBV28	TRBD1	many	TGTGCCAGCAGTCTACAGGGGATCGGAAATCAGCCCCAGCATTTT	CASSLQGIGNQPQHF
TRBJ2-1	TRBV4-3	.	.	TGCGCCAGCAGCCAAGATTCTGGGAATGAGCAGTTCTTC	CASSQDSGNEQFF
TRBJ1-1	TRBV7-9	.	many	TGTGCCAGCAGCTTAGATATCCTCCGAGAAGCTTTCTTT	CASSLDILREAFF
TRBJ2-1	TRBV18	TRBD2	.	TGTGCCAGCTCACAGCCGGGAGGGCAGGGCTCCTACAATGAGCAGTTCTTC	CASSQPGGQGSYNEQFF
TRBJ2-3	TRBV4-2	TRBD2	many	TGTGCCAGCAGCCAAGGGGCGGGGGCAGATACGCAGTATTTT	CASSQGAGADTQYF
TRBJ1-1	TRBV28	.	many	TGTGCCAGCAGTTTAGCGACATACTTGAACACTGAAGCTTTCTTT	CASSLATYLNTEAFF
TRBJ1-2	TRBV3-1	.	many	TGTGCCAGCAGCCCGGCAGGGGTGTATGGCTACACCTTC	CASSPAGVYGYTF
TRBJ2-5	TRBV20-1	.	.	TGCAGTGCTCCGGGATTTCAAGAGACCCAGTACTTC	CSAPGFQETQYF
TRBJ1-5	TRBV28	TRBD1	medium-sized	TGTGCCAGCAGTTCAGTTATCTATAGTACAGGGGGTACGCCCCAGCATTTT	CASSSVIYSTGGTPQHF
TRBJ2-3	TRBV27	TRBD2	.	TGTGCCAGCAGTGCCAGGACTAGCGGGATCTCAGATACGCGGTATTTT	CASSARTSGISDTRYF
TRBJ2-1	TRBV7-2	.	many	TGTGCCAGCAGCCAGAATACTCAAAATGAGCAGTTCTTC	CASSQNTQNEQFF
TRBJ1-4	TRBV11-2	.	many	TGTGCCAGCAGAGAGTCATTACAGGCGAATGAAAAACTGTTTTTT	CASRESLQANEKLFF
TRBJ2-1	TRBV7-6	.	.	TGTGCCAGCAGCCTGGGTGTGCCTCCATCCTACAATAAGCAGTTCTTC	CASSLGVPPSYNKQFF
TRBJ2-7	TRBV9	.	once	TGTGCCAGCAGCGTAGATTCGGGTACTCGGACGGGGGACGAGCAGTACTTC	CASSVDSGTRTGDEQYF
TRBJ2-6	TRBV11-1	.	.	TGTGCCGGTCAACCCAAGGGACGCCAGAGGGGAGCTGGGCCCAACGTCCTGACTTTC	CAGQPKGRQRGAGPNVLTF
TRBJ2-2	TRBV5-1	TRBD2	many	TGCGCCAGCAGGCCGACTAGCGGGGCGAACACCGGGGAGCTGTTTTTT	CASRPTSGANTGELFF
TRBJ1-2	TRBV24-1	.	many	TGTGCCACCAGTGATGAAGGGACTAACTATGGCTACACCTTC	CATSDEGTNYGYTF
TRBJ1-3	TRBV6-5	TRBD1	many	TGTGCCAGCAGTTACTCGTACAGGGGGCAATCCGGAAACACCATATATTTT	CASSYSYRGQSGNTIYF
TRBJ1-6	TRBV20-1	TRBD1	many	TGCAGTGCTAGAGATGACAGGGGGCTTTCACCCCTCCACTTT	CSARDDRGLSPLHF
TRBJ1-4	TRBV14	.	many	TGTGCCAGCAGCCAAGATGGTCACAGTAGAGAAAAACTGTTTTTT	CASSQDGHSREKLFF
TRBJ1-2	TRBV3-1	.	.	TGTGCCAGCAGCCAAGGGGCAGGAATTACTTCCTATGGCTACACCTTC	CASSQGAGITSYGYTF
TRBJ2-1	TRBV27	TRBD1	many	TGTGCCAGCAGTTTCGGGACAGGGGGTGAGCAGTTCTTC	CASSFGTGGEQFF
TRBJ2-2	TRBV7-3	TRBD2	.	TGTGCCAGCAGCTTAACGGGACTAGCGCCAGGGGGTTGGGCCGGGGAGCTGTTTTTT	CASSLTGLAPGGWAGELFF
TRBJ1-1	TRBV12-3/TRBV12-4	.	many	TGTGCCAGCAGTCGAGGAGCGGCGGGTGAGGCTTTCTTT	CASSRGAAGEAFF
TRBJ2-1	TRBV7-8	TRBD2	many	TGTGCCAGCAGCTCTCAAGCGGGAGTCTCCTACAATGAGCAGTTCTTC	CASSSQAGVSYNEQFF
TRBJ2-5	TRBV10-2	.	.	TGCGCCAGCAGTGAGTCATGGCAGGGCCAGAGGGTAGCGGAGCTGACAGAGACCAAGTACTTC	CASSESWQGQRVAELTETKYF
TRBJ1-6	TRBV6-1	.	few	TGTGCCAGTCGGGTTTCAGCGGATTCACCCCTCCACTTT	CASRVSADSPLHF
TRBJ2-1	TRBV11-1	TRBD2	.	TGTGCCAGCAGCTTAGACCTGGGCGGGGGAGCCTACAATGAGCGGTTCTTC	CASSLDLGGGAYNERFF
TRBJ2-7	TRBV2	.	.	TGTGCCAGCAGTTTCGAGACAAGGGTCTACGAGCAGTACTTC	CASSFETRVYEQYF
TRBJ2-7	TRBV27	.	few	TGTGCCAGCAGCACATCCGACAGGCTCCACGAGCAGTACTTC	CASSTSDRLHEQYF
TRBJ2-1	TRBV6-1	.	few	TGTGCCGGCAGTGATCGCTTTGGTGAGCAGTTATTC	CAGSDRFGEQLF
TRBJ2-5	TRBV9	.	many	TGTGCCAGCTCATGGGTAGCAGGAGAGACCCAGTACTTC	CASSWVAGETQYF
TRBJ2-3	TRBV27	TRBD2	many	TGTGCCAGCAGTTTGCGAGCGGGAGGGCGGGCAGATACGCAGTATTTT	CASSLRAGGRADTQYF
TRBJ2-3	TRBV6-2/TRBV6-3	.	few	TGTGCCAACAAACTAACCGAGAATAGAGTATCAGATACGCAGTATTTT	CANKLTENRVSDTQYF
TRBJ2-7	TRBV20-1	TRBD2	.	TGCAGTGCTAGAGATCTCTTTAAGGGACTAGCGGGAGTCACGGACGAGCAGTACTTC	CSARDLFKGLAGVTDEQYF
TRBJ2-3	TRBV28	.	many	TGTGCCAGCAGTTATCGGGTTAGGGGCACAGATACGCAGTATTTT	CASSYRVRGTDTQYF
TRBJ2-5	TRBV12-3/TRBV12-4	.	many	TGTGCCAGCACCACAGGGACGGGCGAGACCCAGTACTTC	CASTTGTGETQYF
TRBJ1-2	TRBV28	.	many	TGTGCCAGCAGACCCCCGGGACGCACTAACTATGGCTACACCTTC	CASRPPGRTNYGYTF
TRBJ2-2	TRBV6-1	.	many	TGTGCCAGCAGTTGGTTCACGAAGGGGTCCGGGGAGCTGTTTTTT	CASSWFTKGSGELFF
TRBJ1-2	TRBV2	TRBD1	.	TGTGCCAGCAGTCGCCGGAGGGGGCGCGACTATGGCTACACCTTC	CASSRRRGRDYGYTF
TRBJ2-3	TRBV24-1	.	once	TGTGCCACCAGTGATTCTAGGACTATCGGGAGTGGTACAGATACGCAGTATTTT	CATSDSRTIGSGTDTQYF
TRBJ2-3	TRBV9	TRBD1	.	TGTGCCAGCAGCGTCGACAGGGGGCGTACAGATACGCAGTATTTT	CASSVDRGRTDTQYF
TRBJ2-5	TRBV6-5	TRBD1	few	TGTGCCAGCAGTTACCCGAATTCGGGGACAGACCAGGAGACCCAGTACTTC	CASSYPNSGTDQETQYF